A single sample is the source of the 27 T cell receptor beta chains below, sequenced in a study of T cell responses to AZD1222 COVID-19 vaccine. Repertoires were generated with immunoSEQ multiplex PCR, while TCRdb's copy carries only in-frame clones and drops some. Counted here are about 130,000 clones, 84% occurring once; the ten biggest clones make up over 4%. This specimen was peripheral blood, taken on day 0 of AZD1222 vaccination. These receptors originate from an adult in good health.

J is TRBJ1-5 and V is TRBV28, with TRBD1 matching 8 bases. Germline V gives CDR1 MDHEN, CDR2 SYDVKM. The trim removed 8 bases at V and 2 bases at J, leaving 2 bases unmatched. The CDR3 length is 13 residues. The CDR3 nucleotides read TGTGCCAGCGAGGACAGGGGCAATCAGCCCCAGCATTTT. Translated, it gives CASEDRGNQPQHF.

This clone was seen more than once but under ten times. This chain connects TRBV5-1 to TRBJ1-1; TRBD1 might be the D (6 bases). The germline V gene has CDR1 SGHRS and CDR2 YFSETQ. The V gene lost 0 bases and the J gene lost 3 bases, with 30 bases spanning the gap. The CDR3 extends over 21 amino acids. CDR3 sequence reads: CASSLAGSGVQGFAGDTEAFF. The CDR3 DNA follows: TGCGCCAGCAGCTTGGCCGGCTCGGGAGTCCAGGGGTTCGCCGGGGACACTGAAGCTTTCTTT.

The V and J genes are TRBV29-1 and TRBJ1-1; TRBD1 matches 7 bases. CDR1 and CDR2 from the germline V gene are SQVTM and ANQGSEA. The ends lost 2 bases at V and 1 base at J; junction bases unmatched: 7. The CDR3 covers 15 residues. For the CDR3, the DNA is TGCAGCGTTGAATCGCAGGGGGGGACGAACACTGAAGCTTTCTTT. This encodes CSVESQGGTNTEAFF.

This clone occurred once. Compared with germline, one end of the junction differs, possibly owing to a read error. This sequence joins TRBV19 and TRBJ1-1, with TRBD1 matching over 9 bases. Germline V lookup: CDR1 LNHDA, CDR2 SQIVND (reference sequence). The CDR3 is made up of 16 amino acids. The CDR3 region has the DNA TGTGCCAGCCGTAACAGGGGGCTGGTCGAGAACGCTGAAGCTTTCTTT. Protein sequence: CASRNRGLVENAEAFF.

The chain recombines TRBV14 with TRBJ2-4; no definite D call. Trimming cost V 1 base and J 0 bases, with 7 bases left between them. The CDR3 spans 15 residues. Per the germline V gene, CDR1 is SGHDN and CDR2 is FVKESK. CDR3 sequence reads: CASSQVGVAKNIQYF. As DNA, the CDR3 is TGTGCCAGCAGCCAAGTTGGGGTAGCCAAAAACATTCAGTACTTC.

This sequence joins TRBV29-1 and TRBJ1-1; 10 bases align to TRBD1. CDR1 SQVTM and CDR2 ANQGSEA come from the germline V gene. The ends lost 0 bases at V and 12 bases at J; junction bases unmatched: 7. The CDR3 is made up of 13 amino acids. CDR3 sequence reads: CSVEDRGTGVPFF. The CDR3 DNA reads TGCAGCGTTGAAGATCGGGGGACAGGGGTCCCTTTCTTT.

The gene calls are TRBV30 and TRBJ1-1, with no clear D. V was pared by 5 bases and J by 3 bases, with 13 bases between. The CDR3 sequence is 13 residues long. Germline lookup yields CDR1 GTSNPN and CDR2 SVGIG (reference sequence). CDR3 protein: CAWSPGPYTEAFF. CDR3 DNA sequence: TGTGCCTGGTCCCCGGGCCCTTACACTGAAGCTTTCTTT.

This chain joins TRBV7-2 and TRBJ2-5; no definite D call. The CDR3 runs 13 residues. Germline V lookup: CDR1 SGHTA, CDR2 FQGNSA. V lost 4 bases, J lost 2 bases, and 8 bases lay in between. CDR3: CASSSRSQETQYF. The CDR3 DNA reads as TGTGCCAGCAGCTCCCGGTCTCAAGAGACCCAGTACTTC.

CDR3: CASSSGTGYYNEQFF. The CDR3 nucleotides are TGTGCCAGCAGTTCCGGGACAGGGTACTACAATGAGCAGTTCTTC. The rearrangement links TRBV28 to TRBJ2-1, with 9 bases matching TRBD1. The CDR3 extends over 15 amino acids. V shed 4 bases and J 3 bases; nucleotides not matched to a gene: 4. Germline assignment: CDR1 MDHEN and CDR2 SYDVKM.

The rearrangement links TRBV25-1 to TRBJ2-4; D gene ambiguous. With 1 base removed from V and 3 bases from J, the gap between germline ends came to 10 bases. The CDR3 has 15 residues. Germline V CDR1 and CDR2: MGHDK, SYGVNS. CDR3 sequence: CASSEFKMGKNIQYF. The CDR3 coding sequence is TGTGCCAGCAGTGAATTTAAAATGGGCAAAAACATTCAGTACTTC.

This chain uses TRBV18 with TRBJ1-5; no clear D. The CDR3 totals 16 residues. V shed 3 bases and J shed 0 bases, with 12 bases lying between them. The germline V gene has CDR1 KGHSH and CDR2 LQKENI. The CDR3 sequence is CASSPGVAVSNQPQHF. CDR3 sequence (DNA): TGTGCCAGCTCACCGGGAGTTGCAGTTAGCAATCAGCCCCAGCATTTT.

The chain joins TRBV19 to TRBJ2-5, with 8 bases that match TRBD2. V shed 10 bases and J 3 bases; nucleotides not matched to a gene: 10. Germline V lookup: CDR1 LNHDA, CDR2 SQIVND (reference sequence). The CDR3 runs to 14 residues. In nucleotides, the CDR3 is TGTGCCACCAGAATTCGGGGGGGCGAAGAGACCCAGTACTTC. The encoded protein is CATRIRGGEETQYF.

The rearrangement uses TRBV30 and TRBJ1-3, with D unresolved. CDR1 is GTSNPN, CDR2 SVGIG, per germline (reference sequence). V lost 3 bases and J 0 bases, leaving 6 bases between the germline ends. The CDR3 runs 13 residues. This CDR3 is CAWSVGSGNTIYF. CDR3 bases: TGTGCCTGGAGCGTCGGCTCTGGAAACACCATATATTTT.

This rearrangement joins TRBV11-2 to TRBJ1-1; the D gene is possibly TRBD1 (5 bases). Trimming stripped 4 bases from V and 4 bases from J, with 13 bases between. The CDR3 is made up of 14 amino acids. The germline gives CDR1 SGHAT, CDR2 FQNNGV. Here the CDR3 reads CASSSRVEGTEAFF. The CDR3 nucleotides read TGTGCCAGCAGCTCCAGGGTGGAGGGCACTGAAGCTTTCTTT.

The CDR3 loop is CASSAGTAYYNEQFF. CDR3 bases: TGTGCCAGTAGCGCCGGGACAGCCTATTACAATGAGCAGTTCTTC. V is TRBV19 and J is TRBJ2-1; 7 bases match TRBD1. Trimming at V came to 6 bases and at J to 4 bases, leaving 9 bases not matched to a gene. The CDR3 is 15 residues long. Looked up from germline, CDR1 is LNHDA and CDR2 is SQIVND (reference sequence).

The chain has TRBV6-6 and TRBJ1-1; tentative D call: TRBD1 (5 bases). Germline V lookup: CDR1 MNHNY, CDR2 SVGAGI (reference sequence). This CDR3 is built from 14 residues. Trimming removed 0 bases at V and 1 base at J, with 6 bases between. CDR3 protein: CASSYSGGNTEAFF. The CDR3 region has the DNA TGTGCCAGCAGTTACTCGGGGGGGAACACTGAAGCTTTCTTT.

The chain joins TRBV24-1 to TRBJ1-5; possibly TRBD1 for D (6 bases). There are 13 residues in the CDR3. CDR1 is KGHDR, CDR2 SFDVKD, per germline. Trimming removed 8 bases at V and 4 bases at J, with 11 bases between. CDR3 nucleotide sequence: TGTGCCACCACGGCAGGGGAGAATCAGCCCCAGCATTTT. Translated: CATTAGENQPQHF.

This chain uses TRBV7-2 with TRBJ1-2; TRBD1 aligns across 8 bases. J gave up 6 bases and V 5 bases, and 11 bases lay outside the gene matches. From germline, CDR1 is SGHTA and CDR2 FQGNSA. This CDR3 region has 15 residues. CDR3: CASSPSPDRVHGYTF. DNA of the CDR3: TGTGCCAGCAGCCCCAGCCCGGACAGGGTCCATGGCTACACCTTC.

This chain connects TRBV19 to TRBJ2-2; tentatively, D is TRBD2 (6 bases). The CDR3 runs 15 residues. The V and J ends lost 3 bases and 5 bases respectively, with 13 bases between them. Germline V CDR1 and CDR2: LNHDA, SQIVND (reference sequence). The CDR3 sequence: CASSIPRGRTGELFF. The CDR3 DNA is TGTGCCAGTAGTATCCCCCGGGGGAGAACCGGGGAGCTGTTTTTT. Full variable domain (missing parts from reference TRBV19 and TRBJ2-2): DGGITQSPKYLFRKEGQNVTLSCEQNLNHDAMYWYRQDPGQGLRLIYYSQIVNDFQKGDIAEGYSVSREKKESFPLTVTSAQKNPTAFYLCASSIPRGRTGELFFGEGSRLTVL.

In nucleotides, the CDR3 is TGTGCCAGCAGCTCATCGACAGGGAGGAACACCGGGGAGCTGTTTTTT. It translates to CASSSSTGRNTGELFF. This rearrangement joins TRBV7-3 to TRBJ2-2; 7 nucleotides align to TRBD1. J gave up 1 base and V 4 bases, and 6 bases lay outside the gene matches. Germline V gene sequence: CDR1 SGHTA, CDR2 FQGTGA. The CDR3 loop spans 16 amino acids.

The chain uses TRBV28 and TRBJ1-5; D gene uncertain. The CDR3 is 14 residues long. With 8 bases removed from V and 1 base from J, the gap between germline ends came to 12 bases. Germline values: CDR1 MDHEN, CDR2 SYDVKM. CDR3 loop: CASHLHGSNQPQHF. The CDR3 DNA sequence: TGTGCCAGCCACCTTCACGGGAGCAATCAGCCCCAGCATTTT.

V and J are TRBV6-4 and TRBJ2-2, with D perhaps given as TRBD1 or TRBD2 (5 bases each). The CDR3 covers 14 residues. Trimming stripped 2 bases from V and 6 bases from J, with 10 bases between. Germline assignment: CDR1 MRHNA and CDR2 SNTAGT. This CDR3 reads CASSDNMGAGELFF. DNA of the CDR3: TGTGCCAGCAGTGACAATATGGGGGCCGGGGAGCTGTTTTTT.

The chain recombines TRBV6-5 with TRBJ1-6; TRBD1 is a possible D gene (6 bases). V was pared by 2 bases and J by 10 bases, with 9 bases between. This CDR3 has 13 residues. Germline CDR1 and CDR2: MNHEY and SVGAGI. The CDR3 sequence: CASSYGQGSPLHF. The CDR3 bases are TGTGCCAGCAGTTACGGGCAGGGGTCACCCCTCCACTTT.

The V call is TRBV6-4, the J call TRBJ1-2, with D unclear. From germline, CDR1 is MRHNA and CDR2 SNTAGT. The CDR3 loop spans 12 amino acids. V shed 6 bases and J shed 8 bases, with 13 bases lying between them. The CDR3 is CASRKEQGGYTF. The CDR3 DNA reads as TGTGCCAGCAGGAAGGAACAAGGCGGCTACACCTTC.

J is TRBJ2-6 and V is TRBV5-1; weak D call: TRBD1 (5 bases). Germline-derived CDR1 and CDR2 are SGHRS and YFSETQ. This CDR3 has 19 amino acids. The V end lost 4 bases, the J end lost 1 base, and 21 bases lay between the germline ends. The CDR3, as DNA: TGCGCCAGCAGCCCGTACCCGCCAGGGTTAGGGTCTGGGGCCAACGTCCTGACTTTC. It is translated as CASSPYPPGLGSGANVLTF.

CDR3: CASRVRAAFASTDTQYF. CDR3 DNA: TGTGCCAGTAGAGTCCGGGCGGCGTTCGCTAGCACAGATACGCAGTATTTT. The chain couples TRBV19 to TRBJ2-3; no definite D call. Germline V gives CDR1 LNHDA, CDR2 SQIVND (reference sequence). There are 17 residues in the CDR3. The V end was cut by 6 bases, the J end by 0 bases, with 19 bases between. The variable domain in full, completed from reference TRBV19 and TRBJ2-3, reads DGGITQSPKYLFRKEGQNVTLSCEQNLNHDAMYWYRQDPGQGLRLIYYSQIVNDFQKGDIAEGYSVSREKKESFPLTVTSAQKNPTAFYLCASRVRAAFASTDTQYFGPGTRLTVL.

This clone was seen a single time. This chain joins TRBV19 and TRBJ2-7; 9 nucleotides match TRBD1. V was pared by 7 bases and J by 3 bases, with 4 bases of the junction left unmatched. Germline V gene lookup returns CDR1 LNHDA and CDR2 SQIVND (reference sequence). The CDR3 length is 13 residues. The CDR3 DNA sequence: TGTGCCAGTACCGGGACAGGGTTCTACGAGCAGTACTTC. Its protein product is CASTGTGFYEQYF.